This T cell receptor beta chain stems from a study of shared clonotypes between healthy human individuals. Study in general: The study used three CD4 naive, three CD4 memory, two CD8 naive and one CD8 memory plate per donor. Study conclusions and caveats: It was observed that 5% to 6% of naive CD4 clonotypes were shared across several donors. Sequencing depth was a factor that was expected to affect clonotype sharing among donors.

The assay was immunoSEQ multiplex PCR, and TCRdb's table has in-frame clones only and misses some. In the table there are 2 million to 2.5 million clones, approximately 96% of which are singletons. A word on this clone: Its antigen is not identified.

Germline V gives CDR1 MDHEN, CDR2 SYDVKM. V lost 6 bases to trimming and J lost 2 bases, with 19 bases between them. CDR3 size: 16 residues. Source material: naive CD4+ T cells sorted from blood. Described subset: CD45RA+ positively selected. The chain couples TRBV28 to TRBJ1-1, with D possibly being TRBD1 (5 bases). This receptor was identified in a man aged 18 to 29 in good health. In DNA form, the CDR3 reads TGTGCCAGCAGCCCCCCATATGGGGCCAGTAACACTGAAGCTTTCTTT. Encoded protein: CASSPPYGASNTEAFF.